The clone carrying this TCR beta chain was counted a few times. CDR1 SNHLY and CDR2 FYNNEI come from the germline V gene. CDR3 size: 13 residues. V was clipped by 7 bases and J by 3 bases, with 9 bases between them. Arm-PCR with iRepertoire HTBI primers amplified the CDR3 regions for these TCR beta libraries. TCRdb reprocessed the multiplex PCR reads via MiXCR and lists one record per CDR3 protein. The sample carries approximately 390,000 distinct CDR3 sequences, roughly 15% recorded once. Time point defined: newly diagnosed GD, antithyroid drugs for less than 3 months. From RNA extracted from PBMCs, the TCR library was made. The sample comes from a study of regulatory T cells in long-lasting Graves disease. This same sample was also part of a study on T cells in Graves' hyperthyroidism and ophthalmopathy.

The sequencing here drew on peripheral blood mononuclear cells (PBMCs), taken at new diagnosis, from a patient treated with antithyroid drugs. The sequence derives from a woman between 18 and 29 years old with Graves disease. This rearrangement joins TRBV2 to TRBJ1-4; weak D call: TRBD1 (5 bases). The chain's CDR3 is CASIRGANEKLFF. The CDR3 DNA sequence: TGTGCCAGCATTCGGGGGGCTAATGAAAAACTGTTTTTT. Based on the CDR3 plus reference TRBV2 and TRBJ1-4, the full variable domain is EPEVTQTPSHQVTQMGQEVILRCVPISNHLYFYWYRQILGQKVEFLVSFYNNEISEKSEIFDDQFSVERPDGSNFTLKIRSTKLEDSAMYFCASIRGANEKLFFGSGTQLSVL.